This TCR beta chain is from a study of a mutant IDH1 vaccine in newly diagnosed glioma. Looking at the study overall: Onset of vaccination occurred 4-6 weeks following radiotherapy alone, or with temozolomide cycles. Patients arrived already treated with radiotherapy, temozolomide, or both, most having had both. Visit V13 took place at week 47, and visit V12 happened at week 35.

Time point here: week 47, end of study. The content of each vaccine dose was 300 ug of mutant IDH1 20-mer peptide, and topical imiquimod accompanied it. Trimming removed 8 bases from V and 2 bases from J, with 13 bases in between. The length of the CDR3 is 13 residues. Germline CDR1 and CDR2: SGHDN and FVKESK. Libraries were prepared by immunoSEQ multiplex PCR; TCRdb keeps only in-frame clonotypes and omits some of them. The table shows roughly 86,000 clones, with nearly 90% occurring only once. Study results and caveats: Patients showed vaccine-induced immune responses at a rate of roughly 94%.

Details on this clone: Its antigen is unknown.

The clonotype originates from a woman aged 45-65 years with glioma. The gene calls are TRBV14 and TRBJ2-7, with D perhaps matching TRBD1 (6 bases). The sequences come from PBMCs, collected from a glioma patient whose treatment included an IDH1 peptide vaccine. The CDR3 loop is CASGLQGPYEQYF. The DNA of the CDR3 is TGTGCCAGCGGCCTACAGGGCCCCTACGAGCAGTACTTC.